In its sample, the clone carrying this T cell receptor (beta chain) was seen once. Methods used by the authors: From reference gene primer amplification, estimates of nucleated cell counts were derived. TCRdb keeps only in-frame clones here, not all; method: immunoSEQ multiplex PCR. V and J calls and clone size follow that table, whereas D and trimming were derived from the DNA. Among roughly 40,000 clones listed, over 75% were seen once. The data derive from a study of blood T cell repertoires in COVID-19. About the research overall: The United States, Italy and Spain provided the acute and convalescent COVID-19 samples. PBMCs, B-cell-depleted T cells, or T cells were the source of the cDNA or gDNA that made up the material.

The V segment lost 6 bases and the J segment 2 bases; nucleotides outside the gene matches: 9. The V gene's germline CDR1 is MGHRA and CDR2 YSYEKL. CDR3 length: 18 residues. The receptor was isolated from a woman aged 40 to 55 with acute or convalescent COVID-19. Sample: peripheral blood. The chain carries TRBV4-1 and TRBJ1-6, with TRBD1 identical over 11 bases. In DNA, the CDR3 is TGCGCCAGCAGTCTCCGGGACAGGGGGTTGACCTATAATTCACCCCTCCACTTT. Translating gives CASSLRDRGLTYNSPLHF.